This T cell receptor beta chain was recorded in a study of ipilimumab plus nivolumab after autologous stem cell transplantation. Study-wide findings and caveats: TCR repertoire, Treg phenotype and gut microbiota reportedly support more study of this approach.

Only in-frame clones appear in the TCRdb table, and some are missing; sequencing was by immunoSEQ multiplex PCR. The data show 20,000 to 30,000 clones, just over 85% seen once. This clone was observed a single time. Its antigen is unidentified. The CDR3 loop spans 15 amino acids. The ends were cut back, 5 bases at V and 0 bases at J, with 11 bases in the middle. Per the germline V gene, CDR1 is SNHLY and CDR2 is FYNNEI. Ipilimumab, 1 mg/kg, started 14 to 28 days after autologous transplant. The clonotype was recovered from a male donor with diffuse large B-cell lymphoma. The specimen comprised PBMCs, sampled in a trial of ipilimumab plus nivolumab as post-transplant consolidation. The chain links TRBV2 to TRBJ2-1; unclear D gene. The CDR3 protein is CASSSDLSSYNEQFF. The DNA of the CDR3 is TGTGCCAGCAGTTCGGACCTGAGCTCCTACAATGAGCAGTTCTTC.